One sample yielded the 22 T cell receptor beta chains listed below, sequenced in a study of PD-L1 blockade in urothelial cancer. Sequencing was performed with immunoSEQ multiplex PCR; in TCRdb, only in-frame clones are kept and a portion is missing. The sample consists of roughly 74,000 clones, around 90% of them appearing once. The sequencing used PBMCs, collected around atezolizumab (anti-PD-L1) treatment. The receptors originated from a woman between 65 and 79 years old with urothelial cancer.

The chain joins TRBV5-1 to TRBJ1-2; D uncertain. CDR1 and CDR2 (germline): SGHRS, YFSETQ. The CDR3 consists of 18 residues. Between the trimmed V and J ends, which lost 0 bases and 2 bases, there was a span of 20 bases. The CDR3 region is CASSLAPSGAGGNYGYTF. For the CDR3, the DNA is TGCGCCAGCAGCTTGGCCCCCTCGGGAGCGGGTGGGAACTATGGCTACACCTTC.

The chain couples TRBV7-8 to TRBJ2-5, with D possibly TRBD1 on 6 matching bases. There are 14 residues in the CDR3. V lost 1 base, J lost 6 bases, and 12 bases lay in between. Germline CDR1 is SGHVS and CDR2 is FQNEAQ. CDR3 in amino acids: CASSLEGQGKTQYF. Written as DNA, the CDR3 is TGTGCCAGCAGCTTAGAAGGGCAGGGGAAGACCCAGTACTTC. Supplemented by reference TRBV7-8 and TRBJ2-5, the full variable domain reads GAGVSQSPRYKVAKRGQDVALRCDPISGHVSLFWYQQALGQGPEFLTYFQNEAQLDKSGLPSDRFFAERPEGSVSTLKIQRTQQEDSAVYLCASSLEGQGKTQYFGPGTRLLVL.

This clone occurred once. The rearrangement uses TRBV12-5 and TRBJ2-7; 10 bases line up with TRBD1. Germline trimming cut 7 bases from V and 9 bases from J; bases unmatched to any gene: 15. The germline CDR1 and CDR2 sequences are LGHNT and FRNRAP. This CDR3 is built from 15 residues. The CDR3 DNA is TGTGCTAGTGCACCCCCACGGGACAGGGGTATCGCGCAGTACTTC. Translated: CASAPPRDRGIAQYF.

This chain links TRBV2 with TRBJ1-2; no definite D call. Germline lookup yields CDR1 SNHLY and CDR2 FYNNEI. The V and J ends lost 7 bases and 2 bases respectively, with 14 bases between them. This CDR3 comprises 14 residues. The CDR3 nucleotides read TGTGCCAGCACTATGCAGGTCGCGAACTATGGCTACACCTTC. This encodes CASTMQVANYGYTF.

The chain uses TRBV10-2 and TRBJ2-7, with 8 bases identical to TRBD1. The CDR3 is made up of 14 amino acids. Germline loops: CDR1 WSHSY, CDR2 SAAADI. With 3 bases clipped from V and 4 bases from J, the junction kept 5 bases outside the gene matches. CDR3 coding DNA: TGCGCCAGCAGTGACGGGACAGGATTTTACGAGCAGTACTTC. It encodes CASSDGTGFYEQYF.

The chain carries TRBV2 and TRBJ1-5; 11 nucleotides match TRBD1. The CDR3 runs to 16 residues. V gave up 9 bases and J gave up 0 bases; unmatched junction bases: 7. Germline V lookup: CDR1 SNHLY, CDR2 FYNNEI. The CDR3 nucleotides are TGTGCCAGTGCCGGGACAGGGGGATATAGCAATCAGCCCCAGCATTTT. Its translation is CASAGTGGYSNQPQHF.

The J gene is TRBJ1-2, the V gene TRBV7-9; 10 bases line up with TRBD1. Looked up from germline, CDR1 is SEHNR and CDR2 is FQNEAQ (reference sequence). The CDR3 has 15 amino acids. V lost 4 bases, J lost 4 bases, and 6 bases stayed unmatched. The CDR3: CASSSRDRGIYGYTF. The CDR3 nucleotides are TGTGCCAGCAGCTCGAGGGACAGGGGAATCTATGGCTACACCTTC. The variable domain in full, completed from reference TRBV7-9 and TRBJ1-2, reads DTGVSQNPRHKITKRGQNVTFRCDPISEHNRLYWYRQTLGQGPEFLTYFQNEAQLEKSRLLSDRFSAERPKGSFSTLEIQRTEQGDSAMYLCASSSRDRGIYGYTFGSGTRLTVV.

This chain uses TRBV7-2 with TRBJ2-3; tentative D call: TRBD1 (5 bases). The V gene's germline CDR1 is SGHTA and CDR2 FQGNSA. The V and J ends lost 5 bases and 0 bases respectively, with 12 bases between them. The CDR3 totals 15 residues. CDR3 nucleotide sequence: TGTGCCAGCAGCATCCGACAGAGTAGCACAGATACGCAGTATTTT. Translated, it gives CASSIRQSSTDTQYF.

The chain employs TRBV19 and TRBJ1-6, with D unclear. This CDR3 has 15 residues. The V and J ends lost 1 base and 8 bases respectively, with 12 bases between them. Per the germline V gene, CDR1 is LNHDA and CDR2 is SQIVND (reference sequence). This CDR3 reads CASSIATRMDSPLHF. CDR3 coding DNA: TGTGCCAGTAGTATAGCGACGAGGATGGATTCACCCCTCCACTTT.

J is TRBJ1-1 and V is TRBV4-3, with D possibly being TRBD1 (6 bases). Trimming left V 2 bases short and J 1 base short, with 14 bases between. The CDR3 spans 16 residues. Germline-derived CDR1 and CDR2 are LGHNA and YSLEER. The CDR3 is CASSQYTDRRNTEAFF. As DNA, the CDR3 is TGCGCCAGCAGCCAATACACCGACAGGCGGAACACTGAAGCTTTCTTT.

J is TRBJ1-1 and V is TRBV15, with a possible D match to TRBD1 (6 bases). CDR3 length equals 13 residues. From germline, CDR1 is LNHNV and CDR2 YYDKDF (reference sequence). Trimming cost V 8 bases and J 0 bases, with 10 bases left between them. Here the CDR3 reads CATLGGMNTEAFF. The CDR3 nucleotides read TGTGCCACCCTAGGGGGTATGAACACTGAAGCTTTCTTT.

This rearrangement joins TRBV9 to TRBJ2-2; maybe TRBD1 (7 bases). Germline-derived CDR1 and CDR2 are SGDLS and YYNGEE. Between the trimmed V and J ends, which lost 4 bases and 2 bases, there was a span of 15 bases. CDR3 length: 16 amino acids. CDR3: CASSITGEANTGELFF. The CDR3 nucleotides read TGTGCCAGCAGCATAACAGGGGAGGCCAACACCGGGGAGCTGTTTTTT. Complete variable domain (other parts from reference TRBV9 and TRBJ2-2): DSGVTQTPKHLITATGQRVTLRCSPRSGDLSVYWYQQSLDQGLQFLIQYYNGEERAKGNILERFSAQQFPDLHSELNLSSLELGDSALYFCASSITGEANTGELFFGEGSRLTVL.

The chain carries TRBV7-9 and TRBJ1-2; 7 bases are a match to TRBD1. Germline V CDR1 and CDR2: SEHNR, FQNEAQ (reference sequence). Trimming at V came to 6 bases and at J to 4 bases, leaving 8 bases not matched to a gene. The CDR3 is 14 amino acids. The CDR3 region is CASRPPTGIYGYTF. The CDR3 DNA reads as TGTGCCAGCAGACCACCGACAGGGATCTATGGCTACACCTTC.

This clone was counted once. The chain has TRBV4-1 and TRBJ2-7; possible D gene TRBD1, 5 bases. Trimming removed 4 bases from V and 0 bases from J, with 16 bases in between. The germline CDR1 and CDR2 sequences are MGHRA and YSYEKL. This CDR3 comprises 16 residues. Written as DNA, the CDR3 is TGCGCCAGCAGCCGAGAACATACAGGAAACTCCTACGAGCAGTACTTC. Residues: CASSREHTGNSYEQYF.

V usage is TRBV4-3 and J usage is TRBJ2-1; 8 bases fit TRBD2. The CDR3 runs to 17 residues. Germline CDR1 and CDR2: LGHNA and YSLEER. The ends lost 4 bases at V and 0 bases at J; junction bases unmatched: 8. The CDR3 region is CASSLLTSVGSYNEQFF. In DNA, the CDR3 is TGCGCCAGCAGCCTCCTGACTAGCGTCGGCTCCTACAATGAGCAGTTCTTC.

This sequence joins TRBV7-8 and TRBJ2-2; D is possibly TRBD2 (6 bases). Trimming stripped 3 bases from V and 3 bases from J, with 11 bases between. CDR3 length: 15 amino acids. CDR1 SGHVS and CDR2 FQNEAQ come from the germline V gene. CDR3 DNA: TGTGCCAGCAGCTTGTCCGGAGGGGACACCGGGGAGCTGTTTTTT. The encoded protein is CASSLSGGDTGELFF. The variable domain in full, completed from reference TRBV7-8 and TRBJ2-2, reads GAGVSQSPRYKVAKRGQDVALRCDPISGHVSLFWYQQALGQGPEFLTYFQNEAQLDKSGLPSDRFFAERPEGSVSTLKIQRTQQEDSAVYLCASSLSGGDTGELFFGEGSRLTVL.

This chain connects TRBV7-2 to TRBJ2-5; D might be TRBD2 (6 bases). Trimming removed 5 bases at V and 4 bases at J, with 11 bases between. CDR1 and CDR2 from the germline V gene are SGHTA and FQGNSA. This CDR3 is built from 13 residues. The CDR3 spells CASSAGTVETQYF. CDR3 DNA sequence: TGTGCCAGCAGCGCGGGGACGGTAGAGACCCAGTACTTC.

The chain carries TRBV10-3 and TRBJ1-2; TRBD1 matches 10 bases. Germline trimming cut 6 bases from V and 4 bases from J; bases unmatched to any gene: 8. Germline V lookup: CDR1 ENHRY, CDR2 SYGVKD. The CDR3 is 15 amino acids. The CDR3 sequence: CAIRPGTGEGYGYTF. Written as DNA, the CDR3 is TGTGCCATCAGGCCCGGGACAGGGGAGGGCTATGGCTACACCTTC.

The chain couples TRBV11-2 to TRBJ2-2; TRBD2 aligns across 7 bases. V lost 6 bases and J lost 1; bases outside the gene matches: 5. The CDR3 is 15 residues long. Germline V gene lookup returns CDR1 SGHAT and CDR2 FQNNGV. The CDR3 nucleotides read TGTGCCAGCAGGCGACTAGCCGGGAACACCGGGGAGCTGTTTTTT. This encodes CASRRLAGNTGELFF.

The DNA of the CDR3 is TGTGCCAGCAGTTACTTTTACACTCCGGGGGAAAAACTGTTTTTT. Its protein product is CASSYFYTPGEKLFF. This rearrangement joins TRBV6-5 to TRBJ1-4, with D unclear. The CDR3 length is 15 residues. Trimming pared 1 base from V and 8 bases from J, leaving 14 bases between. CDR1 is MNHEY, CDR2 SVGAGI, per germline.

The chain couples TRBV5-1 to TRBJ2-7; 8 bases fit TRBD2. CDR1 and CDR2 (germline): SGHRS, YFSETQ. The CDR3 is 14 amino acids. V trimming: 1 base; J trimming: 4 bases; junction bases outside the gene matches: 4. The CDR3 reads CASSLRSGTYEQYF. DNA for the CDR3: TGCGCCAGCAGCTTGCGTAGCGGGACGTACGAGCAGTACTTC.

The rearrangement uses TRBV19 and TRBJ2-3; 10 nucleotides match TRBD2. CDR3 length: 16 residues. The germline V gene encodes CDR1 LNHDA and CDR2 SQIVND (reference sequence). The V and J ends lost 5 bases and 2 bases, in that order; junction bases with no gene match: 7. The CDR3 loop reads CASSAGLAANTDTQYF. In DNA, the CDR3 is TGTGCCAGTAGTGCAGGACTAGCGGCCAACACAGATACGCAGTATTTT. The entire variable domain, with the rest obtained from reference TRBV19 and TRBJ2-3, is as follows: DGGITQSPKYLFRKEGQNVTLSCEQNLNHDAMYWYRQDPGQGLRLIYYSQIVNDFQKGDIAEGYSVSREKKESFPLTVTSAQKNPTAFYLCASSAGLAANTDTQYFGPGTRLTVL.